One sample yielded the 8 T cell receptor beta chains listed below, sequenced in a study of OX40 agonist ivuxolimab in advanced cancers. Library preparation used the immunoSEQ multiplex PCR assay. TCRdb took this table from immuneACCESS and kept in-frame rearrangements with V and J called. Such tables lack part of the clones; where checked against another copy, unresolved V genes explain under half of the gap, and the rest is unexplained. In this sample the table shows fewer than 90,000 clones, roughly 85% of which occur a single time. Jointly, the top ten make up less than 4% of the sample. The input for sequencing was CD4+ or CD8+ T cells sorted from blood, taken in a trial of the OX40 agonist ivuxolimab. The source of these receptors is an adult with an advanced solid tumor such as melanoma, head and neck, liver or kidney cancer.

To note about this clone: A much larger clone lies one base from this, so it may be a read error. The rearrangement joins TRBV7-9 to TRBJ1-1; D unresolved. CDR1 and CDR2 (germline): SEHNR, FQNEAQ (reference sequence). The CDR3 totals 12 residues. The CDR3 sequence: CTSSLISTEAFF. CDR3 DNA sequence: TGTACCAGCAGCTTAATCAGCACTGAAGCTTTCTTT.

This sequence joins TRBV7-3 and TRBJ2-2; unclear D gene. The CDR3 loop spans 14 amino acids. Trimming stripped 5 bases from V and 0 bases from J, with 7 bases between. CDR1 is SGHTA, CDR2 FQGTGA, per germline. CDR3 residues: CASSPRPNTGELFF. The CDR3 nucleotides read TGTGCCAGCAGCCCCCGGCCGAACACCGGGGAGCTGTTTTTT.

This clone came up once. V is TRBV19 and J is TRBJ1-5; 7 bases align to TRBD1. This CDR3 contains 16 residues. The germline V gene has CDR1 LNHDA and CDR2 SQIVND (reference sequence). V gave up 4 bases and J gave up 4 bases; unmatched junction bases: 10. The CDR3 region is CASSNRDSQPNQPQHF. The CDR3, as DNA: TGTGCCAGTAGTAACCGGGACAGTCAACCAAATCAGCCCCAGCATTTT.

In this sample, this clone turned up once. The chain has TRBV19 and TRBJ1-1; a weak D match, TRBD1 (6 bases). Trimming shortened V by 6 bases and J by 4 bases, and 12 bases separated the two germline ends. The length of the CDR3 is 13 residues. Germline loops: CDR1 LNHDA, CDR2 SQIVND (reference sequence). The CDR3 DNA reads as TGTGCCAGTAGCACAGGGTATCGCACTGAAGCTTTCTTT. This sequence encodes CASSTGYRTEAFF.

This clone was observed a single time. The chain is built from TRBV9 and TRBJ1-6, with 7 positions matching TRBD1. Germline V gives CDR1 SGDLS, CDR2 YYNGEE. The V segment lost 3 bases and the J segment 8 bases; nucleotides outside the gene matches: 8. This CDR3 region has 15 residues. In DNA, the CDR3 is TGTGCCAGCAGCGAGCGACAGGGCTTGGATTCACCCCTCCACTTT. Its translation is CASSERQGLDSPLHF.

This clone was seen only once. The chain uses TRBV12-5 and TRBJ2-3, with 8 positions matching TRBD1. CDR1 LGHNT and CDR2 FRNRAP come from the germline V gene. With V trimmed by 5 bases and J by 4 bases, 5 bases remained unmatched. The CDR3 length is 14 residues. Here the CDR3 DNA reads TGTGCTAGTGGTCCGGACAGGGATTCAGATACGCAGTATTTT. Its protein is CASGPDRDSDTQYF.

The chain couples TRBV6-5 to TRBJ1-1; TRBD1 aligns across 9 bases. CDR3 size: 14 residues. The V and J ends lost 6 bases and 6 bases, in that order; junction bases with no gene match: 8. Per germline, CDR1 MNHEY and CDR2 SVGAGI. Here the CDR3 DNA reads TGTGCCAGCAGGTCGACAGGGGGACTGGCTGAAGCTTTCTTT. Amino acid sequence: CASRSTGGLAEAFF.

CDR3 in amino acids: CASSGHSSYNEQFF. The DNA for the CDR3 is TGTGCCAGCAGCGGACACTCCTCCTACAATGAGCAGTTCTTC. The chain combines TRBV11-2 with TRBJ2-1, with D possibly matching TRBD1 (5 bases). This CDR3 is built from 14 residues. Per germline, CDR1 SGHAT and CDR2 FQNNGV. The V end was cut by 5 bases, the J end by 0 bases, with 8 bases between. Variable domain in full (rest from reference TRBV11-2 and TRBJ2-1): EAGVAQSPRYKIIEKRQSVAFWCNPISGHATLYWYQQILGQGPKLLIQFQNNGVVDDSQLPKDRFSAERLKGVDSTLKIQPAKLEDSAVYLCASSGHSSYNEQFFGPGTRLTVL.